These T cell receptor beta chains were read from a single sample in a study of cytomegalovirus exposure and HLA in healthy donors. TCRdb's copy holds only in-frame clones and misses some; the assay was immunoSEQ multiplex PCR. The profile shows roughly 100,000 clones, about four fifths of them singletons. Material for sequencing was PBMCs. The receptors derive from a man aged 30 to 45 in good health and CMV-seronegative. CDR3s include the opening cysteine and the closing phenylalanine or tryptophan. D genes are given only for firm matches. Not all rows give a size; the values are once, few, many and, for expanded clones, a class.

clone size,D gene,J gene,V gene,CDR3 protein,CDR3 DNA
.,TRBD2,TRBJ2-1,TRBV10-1,CASSDGGGGPVNEQFF,TGCGCCAGCAGTGATGGAGGCGGGGGGCCAGTAAATGAGCAGTTCTTC
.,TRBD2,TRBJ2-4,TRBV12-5,CASGLARREPTKGANIQYF,TGTGCTAGTGGTTTGGCGAGGCGGGAGCCGACTAAGGGAGCAAACATTCAGTACTTC
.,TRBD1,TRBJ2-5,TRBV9,CASRAGTGGRETQYF,TGTGCCAGCAGAGCCGGGACAGGGGGGAGGGAGACCCAGTACTTC
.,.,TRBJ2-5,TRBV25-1,CASIPVHGERETQYF,TGTGCCAGCATTCCCGTCCACGGGGAGAGGGAGACCCAGTACTTC
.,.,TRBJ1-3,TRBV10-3,CAISRPVSGNTIYF,TGTGCCATCAGTCGCCCAGTTTCTGGAAACACCATATATTTT
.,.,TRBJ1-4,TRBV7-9,CASSLAQGNEKLFF,TGTGCCAGCAGCTTAGCGCAGGGTAATGAAAAACTGTTTTTT
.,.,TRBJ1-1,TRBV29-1,CSVESVNTEAFF,TGCAGCGTTGAGTCGGTGAACACTGAAGCTTTCTTT
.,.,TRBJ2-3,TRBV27,CASSLFGEADTQYF,TGTGCCAGCAGTTTATTTGGGGAGGCAGATACGCAGTATTTT
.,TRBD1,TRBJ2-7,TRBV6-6,CASSYFPGQGNYEQYF,TGTGCCAGCAGTTACTTCCCTGGACAGGGGAACTACGAGCAGTACTTC
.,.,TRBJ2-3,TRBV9,CASSPPMTSTDTQYF,TGTGCCAGCAGCCCCCCTATGACTAGCACAGATACGCAGTATTTT
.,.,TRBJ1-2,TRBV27,CASSPMAGVMFGYTF,TGTGCCAGCAGTCCCATGGCGGGGGTGATGTTTGGCTACACCTTC
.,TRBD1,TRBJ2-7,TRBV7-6,CASSLVRTGDYEQYF,TGTGCCAGCAGCTTAGTGCGCACAGGGGACTACGAGCAGTACTTC
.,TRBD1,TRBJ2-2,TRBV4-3,CASRSGTGSTGELFF,TGCGCCAGCAGATCCGGGACAGGGTCCACCGGGGAGCTGTTTTTT
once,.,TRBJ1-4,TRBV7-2,CASSASTNEKLFF,TGTGCCAGCAGCGCGAGCACTAATGAAAAACTGTTTTTT
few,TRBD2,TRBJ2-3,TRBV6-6,CASTRLAGSTDTQYF,TGTGCCAGCACCAGACTAGCGGGGAGCACAGATACGCAGTATTTT
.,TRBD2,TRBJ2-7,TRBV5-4,CASKASGGAYEQYF,TGTGCCAGCAAGGCTAGCGGGGGGGCCTACGAGCAGTACTTC